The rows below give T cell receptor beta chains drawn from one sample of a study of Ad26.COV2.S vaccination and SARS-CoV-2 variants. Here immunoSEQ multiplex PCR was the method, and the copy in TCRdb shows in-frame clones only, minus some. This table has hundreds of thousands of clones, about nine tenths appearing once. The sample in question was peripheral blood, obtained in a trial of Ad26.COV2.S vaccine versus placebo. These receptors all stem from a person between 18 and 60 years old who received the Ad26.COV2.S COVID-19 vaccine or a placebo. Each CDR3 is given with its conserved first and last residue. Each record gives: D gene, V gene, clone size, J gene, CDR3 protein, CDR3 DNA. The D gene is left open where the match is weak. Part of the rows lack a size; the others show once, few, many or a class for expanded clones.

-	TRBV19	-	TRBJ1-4	CASSSVPGKEKLFF	TGTGCCAGTAGTAGCGTTCCAGGGAAGGAAAAACTGTTTTTT
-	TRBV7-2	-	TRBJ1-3	CASSLGMPSGNTIYF	TGTGCCAGCAGCTTAGGTATGCCCTCTGGAAACACCATATATTTT
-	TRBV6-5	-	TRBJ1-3	CASRPSRISGNTIYF	TGTGCCAGCAGGCCGTCTAGGATATCTGGAAACACCATATATTTT
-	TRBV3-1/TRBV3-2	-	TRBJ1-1	CASSQDLHQIQEAFF	TGTGCCAGCAGCCAAGATTTACATCAGATCCAAGAAGCTTTCTTT
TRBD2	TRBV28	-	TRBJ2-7	CASSFQRGGIYEQYF	TGTGCCAGCAGTTTCCAGCGGGGAGGGATCTACGAGCAGTACTTC
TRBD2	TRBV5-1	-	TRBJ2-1	CASSLGASGGYEQFF	TGCGCCAGCAGCCTGGGGGCTAGCGGGGGCTATGAGCAGTTCTTC
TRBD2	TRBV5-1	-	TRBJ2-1	CASSLVLAGDNEQFF	TGCGCCAGCAGCTTGGTACTAGCGGGCGACAATGAGCAGTTCTTC
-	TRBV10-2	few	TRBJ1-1	CASSDPQGMNTEAFF	TGCGCCAGCAGTGACCCCCAGGGAATGAACACTGAAGCTTTCTTT
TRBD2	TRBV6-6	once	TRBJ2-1	CASRPPGTSGQPEQFF	TGTGCCAGCAGACCCCCCGGGACTAGCGGACAGCCAGAGCAGTTCTTC
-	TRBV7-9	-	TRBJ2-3	CASSLPGVRSTDTQYF	TGTGCCAGCAGCTTACCGGGGGTGCGGTCGACAGATACGCAGTATTTT
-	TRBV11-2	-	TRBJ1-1	CASSLGDGRVTEAFF	TGTGCCAGCAGCTTAGGGGACGGTCGTGTGACTGAAGCTTTCTTT
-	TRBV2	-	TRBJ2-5	CASSEAGWTQYF	TGTGCCAGCAGTGAAGCAGGGTGGACCCAGTACTTC
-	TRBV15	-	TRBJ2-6	CATSTAGLVSGANVLTF	TGTGCCACCAGCACGGCAGGGCTAGTGTCTGGGGCCAACGTCCTGACTTTC
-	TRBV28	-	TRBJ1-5	CASSFIGNQPQHF	TGTGCCAGCAGTTTCATCGGCAATCAGCCCCAGCATTTT
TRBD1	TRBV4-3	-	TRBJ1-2	CASSQEMTGWAYGYTF	TGCGCCAGCAGCCAAGAGATGACAGGGTGGGCCTATGGCTACACCTTC
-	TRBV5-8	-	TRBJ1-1	CASSFLWGTEAFF	-
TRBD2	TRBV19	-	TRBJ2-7	CASSQTGTLAGLASYEQYF	TGTGCCAGTAGTCAGACCGGGACGTTAGCTGGACTAGCCTCCTACGAGCAGTACTTC
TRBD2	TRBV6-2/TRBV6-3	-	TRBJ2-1	CASSGLGVAGGLNEQFF	TGTGCCAGCAGTGGGCTTGGCGTAGCGGGAGGTTTGAATGAGCAGTTCTTC
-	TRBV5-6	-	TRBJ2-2	CASSLVQGLVTGELFF	TGTGCCAGCAGCTTGGTTCAGGGCTTGGTTACCGGGGAGCTGTTTTTT
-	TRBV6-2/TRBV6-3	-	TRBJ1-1	CASSYGQVNTEAFF	TGTGCCAGCAGTTATGGTCAGGTGAACACTGAAGCTTTCTTT
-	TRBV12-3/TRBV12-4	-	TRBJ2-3	CASTLSDTQYF	TGTGCCAGCACCCTTTCAGATACGCAGTATTTT
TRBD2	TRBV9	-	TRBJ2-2	CASSPITTSGEFGGELFF	TGTGCCAGCAGCCCCATAACCACTAGCGGAGAGTTTGGCGGGGAGCTGTTTTTT
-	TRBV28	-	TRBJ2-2	CASSPISAGELFF	TGTGCCAGCAGCCCGATTAGCGCCGGGGAGCTGTTTTTT
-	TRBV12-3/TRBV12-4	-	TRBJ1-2	CASSLNNNYGYTF	TGTGCCAGCAGTTTGAACAATAACTATGGCTACACCTTC
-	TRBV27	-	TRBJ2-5	CASRGVEETQYF	TGTGCCAGCAGGGGAGTCGAAGAGACCCAGTACTTC
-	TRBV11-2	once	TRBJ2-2	CASSSPNTGELFF	TGTGCCAGCAGCTCACCGAACACCGGGGAGCTGTTTTTT
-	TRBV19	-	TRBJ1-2	CASSMTDYGYTF	TGTGCCAGTAGTATGACGGATTATGGCTACACCTTC
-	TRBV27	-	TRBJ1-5	CASSLGGSNQPQHF	TGTGCCAGCAGTTTGGGGGGTAGCAATCAGCCCCAGCATTTT
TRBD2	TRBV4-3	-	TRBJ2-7	CASSQGRLAGSYEQYF	TGCGCCAGCAGCCAAGGGCGACTAGCGGGAAGCTACGAGCAGTACTTC
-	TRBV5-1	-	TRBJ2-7	CASSLARAWDEQYF	TGCGCCAGCAGCTTGGCCAGGGCCTGGGACGAGCAGTACTTC
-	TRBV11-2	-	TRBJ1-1	CASSTRTGPRRYTEAFF	TGTGCCAGCAGCACAAGAACAGGACCGCGAAGGTACACTGAAGCTTTCTTT
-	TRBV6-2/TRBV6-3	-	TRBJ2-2	CASSGDSLDTGELFF	TGTGCCAGCAGTGGGGACTCCTTAGACACCGGGGAGCTGTTTTTT
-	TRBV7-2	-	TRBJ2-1	CASSLIPHAEQFF	TGTGCCAGCAGCTTAATCCCGCACGCTGAGCAGTTCTTC
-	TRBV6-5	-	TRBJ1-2	CASSYSTGNYGYTF	TGTGCCAGCAGTTACTCTACAGGGAACTATGGCTACACCTTC
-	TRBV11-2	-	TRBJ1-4	CASSFGTGAYDQFF	-
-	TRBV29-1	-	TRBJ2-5	CSVEPKGVTQYF	TGCAGCGTTGAACCCAAGGGTGTAACCCAGTACTTC
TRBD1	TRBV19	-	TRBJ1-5	CASSVLDRAGQPQHF	TGTGCCAGTAGTGTTTTGGACAGGGCGGGTCAGCCCCAGCATTTT
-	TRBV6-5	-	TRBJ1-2	CASSYRPAEYIYGYTF	TGTGCCAGCAGTTACAGGCCGGCCGAATACATTTATGGCTACACCTTC
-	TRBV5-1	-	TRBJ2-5	CASSLETQETQYF	TGCGCCAGCAGCTTGGAAACCCAAGAGACCCAGTACTTC
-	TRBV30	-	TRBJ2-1	CAWSMSFGNEQFF	TGTGCCTGGAGTATGTCTTTTGGGAATGAGCAGTTCTTC
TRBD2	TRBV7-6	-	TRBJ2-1	CASSLHGRGYGEQFF	TGTGCCAGCAGCTTACACGGGAGGGGGTATGGGGAGCAGTTCTTC
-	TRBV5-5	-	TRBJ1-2	CASSLDGPYGYTF	TGTGCCAGCAGCTTGGACGGCCCCTATGGCTACACCTTC
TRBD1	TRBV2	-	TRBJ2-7	CASSDNRDRGYEQYF	TGTGCCAGCAGTGATAACCGGGACAGGGGATACGAGCAGTACTTC
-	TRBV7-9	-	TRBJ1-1	CASSTNPNTEAFF	TGTGCCAGCAGCACTAACCCGAACACTGAAGCTTTCTTT
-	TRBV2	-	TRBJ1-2	CASSENGDEYGYTF	TGTGCCAGCAGTGAAAATGGGGACGAATATGGCTACACCTTC
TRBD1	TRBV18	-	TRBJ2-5	CASSPIPRTGGQETQYF	TGTGCCAGCTCACCAATACCTAGGACAGGGGGCCAAGAGACCCAGTACTTC
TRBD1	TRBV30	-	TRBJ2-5	CAWSPGQGQQETQYF	TGTGCCTGGAGTCCGGGACAGGGTCAACAAGAGACCCAGTACTTC
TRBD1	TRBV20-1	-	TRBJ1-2	CSASRGQGAFGYTF	TGCAGTGCTAGTCGGGGACAGGGGGCTTTTGGCTACACCTTC
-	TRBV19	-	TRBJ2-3	CASKTTGTTDTQYF	TGTGCCAGTAAAACGACAGGTACAACAGATACGCAGTATTTT
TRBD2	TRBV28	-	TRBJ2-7	CASSSQLLAGANEQYF	TGTGCCAGCAGTTCTCAGTTGCTAGCGGGAGCAAACGAGCAGTACTTC
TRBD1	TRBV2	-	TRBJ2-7	CASSRPDRVAYEQYF	TGTGCCAGCAGCCGTCCGGACAGGGTAGCCTACGAGCAGTACTTC
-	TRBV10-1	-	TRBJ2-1	CASSESTSGGRDEQFF	TGCGCCAGCAGTGAGTCGACAAGCGGTGGTAGGGATGAGCAGTTCTTC
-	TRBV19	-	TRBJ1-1	CASSGGGGPDTEAFF	TGTGCCAGTAGTGGGGGCGGAGGACCGGACACTGAAGCTTTCTTT
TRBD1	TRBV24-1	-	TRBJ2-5	CATSDQIYRGQGETQYF	TGTGCCACCAGTGACCAGATCTACAGGGGGCAGGGAGAGACCCAGTACTTC
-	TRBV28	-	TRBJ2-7	CASSLSRFTYEQYF	TGTGCCAGCAGTTTATCGCGGTTCACCTACGAGCAGTACTTC
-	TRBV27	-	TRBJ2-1	CASSLYNEQFF	TGTGCCAGCAGTTTATACAATGAGCAGTTCTTC
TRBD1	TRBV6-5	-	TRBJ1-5	CASSRDRGNQPQHF	TGTGCCAGCAGTCGGGACAGGGGCAATCAGCCCCAGCATTTT
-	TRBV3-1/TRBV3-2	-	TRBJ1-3	CASSPNGNTIYF	TGTGCCAGCAGCCCAAATGGAAACACCATATATTTT
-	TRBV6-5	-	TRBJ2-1	CAVQIYNEQFF	TGTGCCGTACAGATTTACAATGAGCAGTTCTTC